The sequence of this TCR beta chain was determined in a study of T-cell reconstitution after alpha-beta-depleted transplantation in children. The germline gives CDR1 SGHRS, CDR2 YFSETQ. The CDR3 sequence is 14 residues long. V was clipped by 0 bases and J by 3 bases, with 6 bases between them. This clonotype was detected ten times or more. TCRbeta library construction was performed incorporating unique molecular identifiers. Each CDR3 protein is one row after TCRdb ran MiXCR on the PCR reads. The sample includes about 610,000 distinct CDR3 sequences, under 12% seen only once; the top ten take less than 5%.

The source material was PBMCs from the stem cell graft donor, sampled from the stem cell graft. The receptor comes from a human donor who donated a stem cell graft to a child with acute myeloid leukemia. The chain combines TRBV5-1 with TRBJ2-2; perhaps TRBD2 as D (5 bases). This CDR3 reads CASSLVRDTGELFF. In nucleotides, the CDR3 is TGCGCCAGCAGCTTGGTGAGGGACACCGGGGAGCTGTTTTTT.